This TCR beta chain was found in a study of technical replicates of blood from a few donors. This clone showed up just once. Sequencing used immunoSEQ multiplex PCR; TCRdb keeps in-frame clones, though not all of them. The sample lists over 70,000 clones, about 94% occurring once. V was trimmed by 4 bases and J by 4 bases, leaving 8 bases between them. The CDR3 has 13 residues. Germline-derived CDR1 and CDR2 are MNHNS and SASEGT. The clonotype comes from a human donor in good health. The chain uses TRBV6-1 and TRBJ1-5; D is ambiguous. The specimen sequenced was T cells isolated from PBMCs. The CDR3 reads CASSGAWNQPQHF. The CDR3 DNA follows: TGTGCCAGCAGTGGGGCGTGGAATCAGCCCCAGCATTTT.